The 3 T cell receptor beta chains below come from one sample, sequenced in a study of shared clonotypes between healthy human individuals. The data were produced by immunoSEQ multiplex PCR, yet TCRdb's version contains in-frame clones alone and is incomplete. The sample consists of roughly 480,000 clones, roughly 78% of them appearing once. Sequences were obtained from PBMCs. The receptors stem from a woman between 40 and 50 years old in good health. Some clones in this sample may be carry-over from other donors' samples.

V usage is TRBV7-6 and J usage is TRBJ2-1; D unresolved. V lost 3 bases to trimming and J lost 3 bases, with 9 bases between them. Per germline, CDR1 SGHVS and CDR2 FNYEAQ. The CDR3 is 14 residues long. The chain's CDR3 is CASSFGPNYNEQFF. DNA of the CDR3: TGTGCCAGCAGCTTTGGGCCTAACTACAATGAGCAGTTCTTC.

V usage is TRBV20-1 and J usage is TRBJ2-5; D is unresolved. This CDR3 has 11 residues. V was pared by 3 bases and J by 1 base, with 3 bases between. Per germline, CDR1 DFQATT and CDR2 SNEGSKA (reference sequence). CDR3 sequence: CSARGQETQYF. DNA of the CDR3: TGCAGTGCTAGGGGCCAAGAGACCCAGTACTTC.

The V call is TRBV29-1, the J call TRBJ2-1; D unclear. V dropped 4 bases and J dropped 7 bases, with 14 bases sitting between them. The length of the CDR3 is 13 residues. From germline, CDR1 is SQVTM and CDR2 ANQGSEA. The CDR3 region is CSVVGPGPNEQFF. The DNA for the CDR3 is TGCAGCGTTGTAGGCCCAGGACCGAATGAGCAGTTCTTC.